Only a few counts were recorded for the clone carrying this TCR beta chain. This CDR3 region has 14 residues. Germline V CDR1 and CDR2: WNHNN, SYGVQD (reference sequence). V lost 6 bases, J lost 3 bases, and 6 bases stayed unmatched. The sample comes from a study of early T cells in non-severe SARS-CoV-2 infection. Study summary: Bulk RNA taken from unsorted whole blood was sequenced, leaving chains unpaired.

Researchers tagged individual cDNA molecules with unique molecular identifiers. One entry per CDR3 protein results from TCRdb running MiXCR on the 5' RACE reads. The table has 98,000 or so distinct CDR3 sequences, roughly 12% seen once; the top ten hold 3.5% to 5%. The source material was whole blood, sampled at baseline. The chain couples TRBV10-1 to TRBJ1-1; 8 nucleotides line up with TRBD1. This clonotype was obtained from an adult who was a healthcare worker with PCR-confirmed SARS-CoV-2 infection or an uninfected control (not recorded which). The CDR3 protein is CASRAGGVDTEAFF. CDR3 nucleotides: TGCGCCAGCAGGGCAGGGGGCGTCGACACTGAAGCTTTCTTT.